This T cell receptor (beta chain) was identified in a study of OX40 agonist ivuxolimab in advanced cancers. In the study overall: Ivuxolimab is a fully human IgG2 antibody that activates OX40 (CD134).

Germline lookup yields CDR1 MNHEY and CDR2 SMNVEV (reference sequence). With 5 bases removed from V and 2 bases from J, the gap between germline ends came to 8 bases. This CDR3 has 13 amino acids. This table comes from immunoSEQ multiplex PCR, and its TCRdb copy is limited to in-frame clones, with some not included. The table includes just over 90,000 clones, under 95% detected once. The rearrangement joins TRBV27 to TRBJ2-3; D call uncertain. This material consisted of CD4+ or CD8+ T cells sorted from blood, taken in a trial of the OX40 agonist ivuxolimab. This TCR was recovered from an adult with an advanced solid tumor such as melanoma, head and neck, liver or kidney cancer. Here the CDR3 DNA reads TGTGCCAGCAGTCTTCTCCCCACAGATACGCAGTATTTT. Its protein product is CASSLLPTDTQYF.